The clone carrying this TCR beta chain has only a few counts. What it binds is not known. Trimming removed 5 bases from V and 2 bases from J, with 16 bases in between. Germline CDR1 reads MNHEY; CDR2 reads SVGAGI. This CDR3 region has 15 residues. cDNA libraries for TCR alpha and TCR beta, carrying sample barcodes and UMIs, came from 5'RACE with constant-segment primers. TCRdb used MiXCR to reprocess the 5' RACE reads, holding one entry per CDR3 protein. The sample lists a few hundred thousand distinct CDR3 sequences, approximately 19% occurring once. The source of the sample is a study of T-cell memory formation after mild COVID-19. Study-level points and caveats: The pre-infection memory compartment contained some responding clones, suggesting cross-reactive memory joined. Second-wave clones peaking on day 37 lacked confirmed SARS-CoV-2 specificity. CD4+ contracting clones were found mainly in CM and EM, and CD8+ ones in EMRA.

The sample consisted of PBMCs or a T cell subset sorted from them (not recorded which). The chain has TRBV6-5 and TRBJ2-7; D not certain. The TCR comes from a man aged 18 to 30 who had mild COVID-19 (a few samples of this study predate the infection). Cell type and time point are not known. The DNA of the CDR3 is TGTGCCAGCAGTCCCCGGGCCCTAGACCCCTACGAGCAGTACTTC. Protein sequence: CASSPRALDPYEQYF.